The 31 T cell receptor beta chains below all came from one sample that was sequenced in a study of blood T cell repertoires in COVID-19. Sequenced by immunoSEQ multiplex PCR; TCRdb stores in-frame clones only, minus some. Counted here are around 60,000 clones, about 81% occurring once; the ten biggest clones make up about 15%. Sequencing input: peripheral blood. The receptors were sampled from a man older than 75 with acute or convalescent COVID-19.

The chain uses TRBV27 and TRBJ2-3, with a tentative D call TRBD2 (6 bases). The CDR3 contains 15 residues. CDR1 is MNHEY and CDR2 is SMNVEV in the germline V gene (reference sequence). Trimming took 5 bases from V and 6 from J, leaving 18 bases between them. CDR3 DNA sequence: TGTGCCAGCAGTCCCCGGAGAGGGCGGGGCGATACGCAGTATTTT. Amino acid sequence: CASSPRRGRGDTQYF.

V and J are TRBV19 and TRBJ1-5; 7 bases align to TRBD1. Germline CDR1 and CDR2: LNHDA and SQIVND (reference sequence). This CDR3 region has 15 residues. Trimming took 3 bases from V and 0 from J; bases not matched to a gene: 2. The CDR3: CASSIWDSSNQPQHF. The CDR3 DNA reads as TGTGCCAGTAGTATTTGGGACAGTAGCAATCAGCCCCAGCATTTT.

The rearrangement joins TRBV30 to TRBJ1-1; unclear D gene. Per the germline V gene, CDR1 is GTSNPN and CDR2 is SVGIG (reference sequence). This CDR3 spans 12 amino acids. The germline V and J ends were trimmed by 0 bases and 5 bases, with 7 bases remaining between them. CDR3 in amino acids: CAWSVRNTEAFF. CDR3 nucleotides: TGTGCCTGGAGTGTGAGGAATACTGAAGCTTTCTTT.

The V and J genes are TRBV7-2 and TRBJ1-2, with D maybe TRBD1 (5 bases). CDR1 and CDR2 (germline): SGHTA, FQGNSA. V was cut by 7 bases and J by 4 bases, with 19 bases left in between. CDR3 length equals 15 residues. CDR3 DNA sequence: TGTGCCAGCACCCTTAGTTGGGGGGATGGCTATGGCTACACCTTC. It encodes CASTLSWGDGYGYTF.

The CDR3 loop is CASSLGAGGLYNEQFF. In DNA, the CDR3 is TGTGCCAGCAGCTTGGGAGCGGGGGGATTGTACAATGAGCAGTTCTTC. J is TRBJ2-1 and V is TRBV5-6; 9 bases are shared with TRBD2. The CDR3 has 16 amino acids. Germline assignment: CDR1 SGHDT and CDR2 YYEEEE. With V trimmed by 0 bases and J by 4 bases, 5 bases remained unmatched.

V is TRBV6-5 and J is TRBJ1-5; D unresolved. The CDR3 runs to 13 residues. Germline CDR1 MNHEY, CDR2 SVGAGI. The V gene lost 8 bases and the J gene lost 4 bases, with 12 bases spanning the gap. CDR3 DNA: TGTGCCAGCTTAGCATTTTGGAATCAGCCCCAGCATTTT. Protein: CASLAFWNQPQHF.

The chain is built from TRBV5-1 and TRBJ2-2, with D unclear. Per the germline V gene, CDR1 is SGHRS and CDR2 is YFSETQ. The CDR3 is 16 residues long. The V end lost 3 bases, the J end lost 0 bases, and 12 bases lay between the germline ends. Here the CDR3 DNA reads TGCGCCAGCAGCTCAGCAGGATCCCCGAACACCGGGGAGCTGTTTTTT. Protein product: CASSSAGSPNTGELFF.

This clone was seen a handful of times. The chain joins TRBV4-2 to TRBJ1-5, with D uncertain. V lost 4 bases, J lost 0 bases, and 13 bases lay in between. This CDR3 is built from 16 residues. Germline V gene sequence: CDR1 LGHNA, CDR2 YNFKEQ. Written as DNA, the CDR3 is TGTGCCAGCAGCCCTCAGGCCACAGTTAGCAATCAGCCCCAGCATTTT. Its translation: CASSPQATVSNQPQHF.

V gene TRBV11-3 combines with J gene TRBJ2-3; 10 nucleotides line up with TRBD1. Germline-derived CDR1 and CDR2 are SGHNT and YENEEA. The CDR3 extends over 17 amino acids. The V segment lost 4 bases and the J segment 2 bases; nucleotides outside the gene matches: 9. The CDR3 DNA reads TGTGCCAGCAGCTCTTATCCGGGACAGGGGCCCACAGATACGCAGTATTTT. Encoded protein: CASSSYPGQGPTDTQYF.

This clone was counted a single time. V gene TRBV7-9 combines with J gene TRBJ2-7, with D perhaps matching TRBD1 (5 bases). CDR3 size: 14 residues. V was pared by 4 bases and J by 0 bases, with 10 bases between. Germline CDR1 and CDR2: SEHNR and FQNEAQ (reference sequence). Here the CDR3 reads CASSSDGHSYEQYF. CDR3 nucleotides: TGTGCCAGCAGCTCGGACGGACACTCCTACGAGCAGTACTTC.

The CDR3 sequence: CASSSDRGLYGYTF. The DNA for the CDR3 is TGTGCCAGCAGTTCGGACAGGGGGTTGTATGGCTACACCTTC. The rearrangement joins TRBV6-5 to TRBJ1-2, with 10 positions matching TRBD1. The CDR3 is 14 amino acids. CDR1 is MNHEY, CDR2 SVGAGI, per germline. The V segment lost 4 bases and the J segment 5 bases; nucleotides outside the gene matches: 4.

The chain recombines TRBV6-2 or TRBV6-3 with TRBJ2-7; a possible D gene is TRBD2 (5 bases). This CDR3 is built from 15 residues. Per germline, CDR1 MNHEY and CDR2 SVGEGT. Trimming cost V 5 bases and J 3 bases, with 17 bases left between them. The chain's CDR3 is CASSRSTIEGYEQYF. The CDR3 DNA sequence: TGTGCCAGCAGTCGCTCGACAATTGAGGGCTACGAGCAGTACTTC.

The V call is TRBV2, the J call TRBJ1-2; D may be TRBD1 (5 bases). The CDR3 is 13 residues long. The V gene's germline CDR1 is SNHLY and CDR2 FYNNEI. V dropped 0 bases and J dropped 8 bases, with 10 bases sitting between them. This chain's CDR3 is CASSEAVQGGYTF. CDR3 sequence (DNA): TGTGCCAGCAGTGAAGCAGTGCAGGGAGGCTACACCTTC.

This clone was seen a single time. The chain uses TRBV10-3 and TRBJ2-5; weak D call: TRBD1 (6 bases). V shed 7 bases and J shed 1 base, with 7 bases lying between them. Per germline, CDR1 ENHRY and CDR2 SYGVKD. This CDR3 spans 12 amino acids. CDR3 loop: CAIKDSQETQYF. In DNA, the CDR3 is TGTGCCATCAAGGACAGCCAAGAGACCCAGTACTTC.

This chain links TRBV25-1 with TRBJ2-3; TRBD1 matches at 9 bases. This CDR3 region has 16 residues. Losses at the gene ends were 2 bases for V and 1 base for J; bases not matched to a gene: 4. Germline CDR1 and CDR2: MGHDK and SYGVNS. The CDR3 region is CASSETQGAGTDTQYF. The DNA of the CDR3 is TGTGCCAGCAGTGAAACACAGGGGGCAGGCACAGATACGCAGTATTTT.

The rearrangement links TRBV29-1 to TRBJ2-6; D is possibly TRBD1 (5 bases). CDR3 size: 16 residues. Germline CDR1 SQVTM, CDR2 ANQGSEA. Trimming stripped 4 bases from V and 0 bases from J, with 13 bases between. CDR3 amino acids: CSVGLTASSGANVLTF. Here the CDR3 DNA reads TGCAGCGTTGGTCTGACAGCAAGCTCTGGGGCCAACGTCCTGACTTTC.

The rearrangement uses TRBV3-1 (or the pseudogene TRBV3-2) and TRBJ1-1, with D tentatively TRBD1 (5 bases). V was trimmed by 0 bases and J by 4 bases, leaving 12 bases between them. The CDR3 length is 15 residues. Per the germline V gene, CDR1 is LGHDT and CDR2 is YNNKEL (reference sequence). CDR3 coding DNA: TGTGCCAGCAGCCAAGATAAGGGTGGGGCCACTGAAGCTTTCTTT. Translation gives CASSQDKGGATEAFF.

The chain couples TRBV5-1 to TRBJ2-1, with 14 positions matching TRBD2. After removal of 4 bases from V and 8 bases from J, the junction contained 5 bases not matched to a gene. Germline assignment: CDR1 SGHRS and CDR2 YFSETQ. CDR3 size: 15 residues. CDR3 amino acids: CASSLGTSGGYEQFF. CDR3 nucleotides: TGCGCCAGCAGCCTCGGGACTAGCGGGGGTTATGAGCAGTTCTTC. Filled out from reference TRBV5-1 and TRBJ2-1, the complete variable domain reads KAGVTQTPRYLIKTRGQQVTLSCSPISGHRSVSWYQQTPGQGLQFLFEYFSETQRNKGNFPGRFSGRQFSNSRSEMNVSTLELGDSALYLCASSLGTSGGYEQFFGPGTRLTVL.

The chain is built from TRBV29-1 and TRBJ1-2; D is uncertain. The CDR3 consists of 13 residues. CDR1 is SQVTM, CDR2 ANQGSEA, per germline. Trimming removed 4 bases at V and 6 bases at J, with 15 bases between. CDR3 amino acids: CSVVGRNWDGYTF. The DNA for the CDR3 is TGCAGCGTTGTAGGCAGGAATTGGGATGGCTACACCTTC.

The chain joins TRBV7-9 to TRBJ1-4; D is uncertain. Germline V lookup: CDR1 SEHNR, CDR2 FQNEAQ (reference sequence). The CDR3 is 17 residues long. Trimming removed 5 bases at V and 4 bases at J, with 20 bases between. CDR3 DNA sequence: TGTGCCAGCAGCCCAAGACGGTCGGGAGATTTTAATGAAAAACTGTTTTTT. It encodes CASSPRRSGDFNEKLFF.

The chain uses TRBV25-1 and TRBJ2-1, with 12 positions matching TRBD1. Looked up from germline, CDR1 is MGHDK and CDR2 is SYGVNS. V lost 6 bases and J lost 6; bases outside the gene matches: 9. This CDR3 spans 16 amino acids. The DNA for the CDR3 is TGTGCCAGCAGATCCTCTCCGGGACAGGGGGCCAATGAGCAGTTCTTC. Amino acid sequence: CASRSSPGQGANEQFF.

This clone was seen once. The CDR3 DNA reads as TGTGCCAGCAGCCAAGGTCAGGGGGCGAATTCACCCCTCCACTTT. Translation gives CASSQGQGANSPLHF. The chain employs TRBV3-1 (or the pseudogene TRBV3-2) and TRBJ1-6, with TRBD1 identical over 8 bases. The CDR3 consists of 15 residues. Trimming removed 1 base from V and 7 bases from J; junction bases left unmatched: 3. The germline CDR1 and CDR2 sequences are LGHDT and YNNKEL (reference sequence).

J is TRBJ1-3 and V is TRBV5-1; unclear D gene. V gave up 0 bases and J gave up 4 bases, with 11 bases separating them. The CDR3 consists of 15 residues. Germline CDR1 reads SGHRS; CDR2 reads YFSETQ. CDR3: CASSLVPGSGNTIYF. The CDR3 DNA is TGCGCCAGCAGCTTGGTCCCAGGCTCCGGAAACACCATATATTTT.

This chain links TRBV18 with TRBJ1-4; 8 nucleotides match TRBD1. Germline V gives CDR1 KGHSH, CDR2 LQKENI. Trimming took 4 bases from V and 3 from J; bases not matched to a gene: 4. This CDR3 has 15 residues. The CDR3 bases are TGTGCCAGCTCACTATCGACAGGGGCTAATGAAAAACTGTTTTTT. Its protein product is CASSLSTGANEKLFF.

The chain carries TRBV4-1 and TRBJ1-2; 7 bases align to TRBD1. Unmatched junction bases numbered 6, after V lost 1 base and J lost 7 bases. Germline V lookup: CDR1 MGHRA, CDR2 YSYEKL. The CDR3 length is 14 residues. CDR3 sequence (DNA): TGCGCCAGCAGCCAAGGGGGGACAGTCTCTGGCTACACCTTC. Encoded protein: CASSQGGTVSGYTF.

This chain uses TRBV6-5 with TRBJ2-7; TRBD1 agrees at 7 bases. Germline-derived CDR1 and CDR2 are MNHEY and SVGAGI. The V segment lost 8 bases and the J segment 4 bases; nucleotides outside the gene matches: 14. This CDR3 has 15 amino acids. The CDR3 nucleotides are TGTGCCAGCTCCACGGGACAGCATAATTGGTACGAGCAGTACTTC. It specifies CASSTGQHNWYEQYF.

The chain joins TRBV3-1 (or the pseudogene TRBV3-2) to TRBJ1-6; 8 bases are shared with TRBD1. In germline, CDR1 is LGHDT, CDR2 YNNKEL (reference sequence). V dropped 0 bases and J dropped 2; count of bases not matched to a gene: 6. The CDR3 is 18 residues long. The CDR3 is CASSQEGQGAPYNSPLHF. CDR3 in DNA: TGTGCCAGCAGCCAAGAAGGTCAGGGGGCGCCCTATAATTCACCCCTCCACTTT.

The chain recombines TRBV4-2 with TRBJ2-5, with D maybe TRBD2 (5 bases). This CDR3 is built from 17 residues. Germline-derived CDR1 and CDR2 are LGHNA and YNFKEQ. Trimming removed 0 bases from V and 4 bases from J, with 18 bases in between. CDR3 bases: TGTGCCAGCAGCCAAGACTGGATAGCGTCAGGCTCAGAGACCCAGTACTTC. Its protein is CASSQDWIASGSETQYF.

The CDR3 DNA reads TGTGCCAGCAGTGAAGACAGGCCCTCCTACGAGCAGTACTTC. The encoded protein is CASSEDRPSYEQYF. The chain links TRBV25-1 to TRBJ2-7; D might be TRBD1 (6 bases). The V end was cut by 2 bases, the J end by 0 bases, with 8 bases between. This CDR3 is 14 amino acids long. Germline-derived CDR1 and CDR2 are MGHDK and SYGVNS.

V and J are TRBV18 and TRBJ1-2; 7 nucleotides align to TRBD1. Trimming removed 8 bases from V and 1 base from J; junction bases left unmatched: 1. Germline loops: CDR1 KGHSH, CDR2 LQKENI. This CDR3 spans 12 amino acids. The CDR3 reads CASGDSNYGYTF. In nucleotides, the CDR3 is TGTGCCAGCGGGGACAGTAACTATGGCTACACCTTC.

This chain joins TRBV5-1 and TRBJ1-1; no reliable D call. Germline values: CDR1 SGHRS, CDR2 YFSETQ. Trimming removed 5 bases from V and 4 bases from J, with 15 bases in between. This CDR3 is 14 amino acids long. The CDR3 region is CASSNQKPGTEAFF. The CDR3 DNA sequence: TGCGCCAGCAGTAATCAGAAACCGGGCACTGAAGCTTTCTTT.